One sample yielded the 29 T cell receptor beta chains listed below, sequenced in a study of shared clonotypes between healthy human individuals (dated by TCRdb to about 2020). Libraries were built with the immunoSEQ multiplex PCR assay. Entries here come from immuneACCESS through TCRdb and include only in-frame sequences with V and J called. Some clones fail to appear in such tables; in the studies checked, an unresolved V gene covers under half of the shortfall, and the cause of the remainder is unknown. A total of roughly 1,500,000 clones appear in this sample, just under 99% of them only once. The top ten constitute around 0.33% of the sample. The sequenced sample was naive CD4+ T cells sorted from blood. The cell subset or site label, read with the paper, signifies: CD45RA+ positively selected. Every receptor here comes from a man aged 30 to 45 in good health.

The rearrangement links TRBV27 to TRBJ2-1; a weak D match, TRBD2 (6 bases). Per the germline V gene, CDR1 is MNHEY and CDR2 is SMNVEV (reference sequence). This CDR3 is built from 13 residues. CDR3 region: CVSAGLAYNEQFF. CDR3 sequence (DNA): TGTGTATCAGCGGGCCTCGCCTACAATGAGCAGTTCTTC.

V is TRBV2 and J is TRBJ1-5, with 8 nucleotides matching TRBD1. The CDR3 consists of 12 residues. The J segment lost 7 bases and the V segment lost 8 bases, leaving 4 bases of the junction unmatched. The germline gives CDR1 SNHLY, CDR2 FYNNEI. The CDR3 coding sequence is TGTGCCAGCGGGACAGGAAACCAGCCCCAGCATTTT. This encodes CASGTGNQPQHF.

The rearrangement links TRBV5-1 to TRBJ2-3; the D gene is possibly TRBD1 (6 bases). Germline CDR1 is SGHRS and CDR2 is YFSETQ. The CDR3 runs to 16 residues. V was clipped by 1 base and J by 0 bases, with 12 bases between them. The CDR3 here is CASSLTGKSSTDTQYF. The CDR3 DNA follows: TGCGCCAGCAGCTTGACAGGGAAATCTAGCACAGATACGCAGTATTTT.

The V call is TRBV27, the J call TRBJ2-7; a possible D gene is TRBD2 (6 bases). V dropped 5 bases and J dropped 3 bases, with 20 bases sitting between them. This CDR3 comprises 16 residues. Per the germline V gene, CDR1 is MNHEY and CDR2 is SMNVEV (reference sequence). The DNA of the CDR3 is TGTGCCAGCAGTCCCCGCGGAGCGGGTTGGAACTACGAGCAGTACTTC. Protein: CASSPRGAGWNYEQYF.

This chain uses TRBV4-3 with TRBJ2-6; no reliable D call. CDR1 LGHNA and CDR2 YSLEER come from the germline V gene. CDR3 size: 15 residues. Between the trimmed V and J ends, which lost 1 base and 0 bases, there was a span of 4 bases. CDR3 bases: TGCGCCAGCAGCCAAGCGGTCTCTGGGGCCAACGTCCTGACTTTC. Protein sequence: CASSQAVSGANVLTF.

This chain links TRBV27 with TRBJ2-7; D not resolved. Germline V gene sequence: CDR1 MNHEY, CDR2 SMNVEV (reference sequence). This CDR3 is 14 amino acids long. Trimming removed 2 bases at V and 5 bases at J, with 13 bases between. The CDR3 DNA reads as TGTGCCAGCAGTTTAGGTAGGCCCCGGGACGAGCAGTACTTC. Its protein product is CASSLGRPRDEQYF.

The chain joins TRBV6-5 to TRBJ1-2; no definite D call. Trimming took off 6 bases at V and 2 bases at J, with 16 bases between the two ends. Germline assignment: CDR1 MNHEY and CDR2 SVGAGI. The length of the CDR3 is 15 residues. DNA for the CDR3: TGTGCCAGCAGCCCTAGAAGAGCCTCCAACTATGGCTACACCTTC. The encoded protein is CASSPRRASNYGYTF.

V and J are TRBV10-3 and TRBJ1-2; D uncertain. The CDR3 sequence is 13 residues long. CDR1 and CDR2 from the germline V gene are ENHRY and SYGVKD. V lost 4 bases and J lost 2, with 8 bases in between. CDR3 in amino acids: CAISGEANYGYTF. CDR3 sequence (DNA): TGTGCCATCAGTGGGGAGGCAAACTATGGCTACACCTTC.

This chain uses TRBV11-2 with TRBJ2-1, with 10 bases lining up with TRBD2. In germline, CDR1 is SGHAT, CDR2 FQNNGV. J was trimmed by 4 bases and V by 3 bases; bases with no gene match: 12. This CDR3 region has 18 residues. This chain's CDR3 is CASSFGNLAGGFYNEQFF. The CDR3 coding sequence is TGTGCCAGCAGCTTTGGGAATTTAGCGGGAGGATTTTACAATGAGCAGTTCTTC. Together with reference TRBV11-2 and TRBJ2-1, the CDR3 gives the full variable domain: EAGVAQSPRYKIIEKRQSVAFWCNPISGHATLYWYQQILGQGPKLLIQFQNNGVVDDSQLPKDRFSAERLKGVDSTLKIQPAKLEDSAVYLCASSFGNLAGGFYNEQFFGPGTRLTVL.

The chain couples TRBV7-2 to TRBJ2-2; the D gene is possibly TRBD1 (5 bases). Trimming removed 3 bases at V and 5 bases at J, with 13 bases between. The CDR3 runs to 15 residues. The V gene's germline CDR1 is SGHTA and CDR2 FQGNSA. CDR3 protein: CASSFARSGTGELFF. CDR3 in DNA: TGTGCCAGCAGCTTTGCAAGATCAGGGACCGGGGAGCTGTTTTTT.

Of note for this clone: Germline is not matched at one junction end, which may reflect a read error. The rearrangement joins TRBV7-7 to TRBJ2-1, with D possibly being TRBD2 (6 bases). CDR3 length: 14 amino acids. Per the germline V gene, CDR1 is SSHAT and CDR2 is FNYEAQ (reference sequence). The CDR3 is CASSSSPTSAEQFF. The CDR3 coding sequence is TGTGCTAGCAGCTCCTCTCCGACTAGTGCGGAGCAGTTCTTC.

The V and J genes are TRBV7-9 and TRBJ2-7; D gene uncertain. V dropped 6 bases and J dropped 3 bases, with 15 bases sitting between them. The V gene's germline CDR1 is SEHNR and CDR2 FQNEAQ (reference sequence). The CDR3 contains 14 residues. The CDR3 here is CASSPRQVIYEQYF. CDR3 coding DNA: TGTGCCAGCAGTCCTAGGCAAGTCATCTACGAGCAGTACTTC.

The chain uses TRBV11-2 and TRBJ2-5, with D tentatively TRBD2 (5 bases). There are 15 residues in the CDR3. The V end lost 0 bases, the J end lost 3 bases, and 11 bases lay between the germline ends. Per germline, CDR1 SGHAT and CDR2 FQNNGV. The chain's CDR3 is CASSLDHKREETQYF. In DNA, the CDR3 is TGTGCCAGCAGCTTAGATCATAAGAGGGAAGAGACCCAGTACTTC.

The genes are TRBV2 and TRBJ2-3; D is ambiguous. Germline CDR1 reads SNHLY; CDR2 reads FYNNEI. V was clipped by 7 bases and J by 2 bases, with 13 bases between them. This CDR3 contains 14 residues. This CDR3 reads CASMAKVITDTQYF. In nucleotides, the CDR3 is TGTGCCAGCATGGCCAAGGTTATCACAGATACGCAGTATTTT.

The chain carries TRBV5-4 and TRBJ1-1; D perhaps matches TRBD1 (5 bases). The CDR3 is made up of 13 amino acids. Trimming pared 3 bases from V and 4 bases from J, leaving 10 bases between. Germline assignment: CDR1 SGHNT and CDR2 YYREEE (reference sequence). This CDR3 is CASSSVGGTEAFF. CDR3 nucleotide sequence: TGTGCCAGCAGCTCTGTGGGGGGCACTGAAGCTTTCTTT.

The gene calls are TRBV7-2 and TRBJ2-7, with TRBD2 as a possible D gene (6 bases). Germline lookup yields CDR1 SGHTA and CDR2 FQGNSA. Deletions cut 11 bases from V and 2 bases from J, with 19 bases between. There are 14 residues in the CDR3. CDR3 residues: CAVGPGTPPYEQYF. In DNA form, the CDR3 reads TGTGCCGTCGGACCCGGGACTCCTCCCTACGAGCAGTACTTC.

The chain links TRBV9 to TRBJ2-7, with 9 nucleotides matching TRBD1. V gave up 4 bases and J gave up 2 bases; unmatched junction bases: 10. Germline CDR1 reads SGDLS; CDR2 reads YYNGEE. The CDR3 covers 16 residues. The CDR3 DNA reads as TGTGCCAGCAGCCCCGTGAGGGGGGACAGGGCCTACGAGCAGTACTTC. Protein sequence: CASSPVRGDRAYEQYF.

V and J are TRBV7-9 and TRBJ1-2; 8 bases align to TRBD1. V lost 2 bases to trimming and J lost 5 bases; unmatched junction nucleotides: 4. Germline CDR1 is SEHNR and CDR2 is FQNEAQ (reference sequence). This CDR3 has 14 residues. The CDR3 bases are TGTGCCAGCAGCTTATTTCAGGGGGCATATGGCTACACCTTC. Protein: CASSLFQGAYGYTF.

V is TRBV25-1 and J is TRBJ1-5; a weak D match, TRBD1 (6 bases). Germline CDR1 is MGHDK and CDR2 is SYGVNS. The CDR3 extends over 13 amino acids. Trimming cost V 4 bases and J 8 bases, with 12 bases left between them. The CDR3 coding sequence is TGTGCCAGCAGTGGGCAGGGGAGTAAGCCCCAGCATTTT. Amino acids: CASSGQGSKPQHF.

A word on this clone: Within the sample, other DNA sequences also encode this same CDR3. V usage is TRBV5-1 and J usage is TRBJ2-3; D gene ambiguous. The CDR3 spans 13 residues. V was clipped by 4 bases and J by 1 base, with 7 bases between them. Per the germline V gene, CDR1 is SGHRS and CDR2 is YFSETQ. The CDR3 protein is CASSPEGTDTQYF. As DNA, the CDR3 is TGCGCCAGCAGCCCAGAGGGCACAGATACGCAGTATTTT.

This clone was recorded once. The CDR3 loop reads CARSSNSSTDTQYF. In nucleotides, the CDR3 is TGTGCCAGAAGTAGTAACAGCAGCACAGATACGCAGTATTTT. The chain joins TRBV5-3 to TRBJ2-3; no definite D call. TRBV5-3 is reported as an ORF; its role is uncertain. V lost 5 bases and J 0 bases, leaving 10 bases between the germline ends. CDR3 length: 14 amino acids.

This chain joins TRBV7-9 and TRBJ2-7; 10 bases match TRBD2. There are 15 residues in the CDR3. Germline CDR1 SEHNR, CDR2 FQNEAQ (reference sequence). V dropped 4 bases and J dropped 9; count of bases not matched to a gene: 12. CDR3: CASSSNPLAGERQYF. Here the CDR3 DNA reads TGTGCCAGCAGCTCCAACCCCCTAGCGGGAGAACGGCAGTACTTC.

The chain couples TRBV28 to TRBJ2-2; 8 bases are a match to TRBD1. Germline values: CDR1 MDHEN, CDR2 SYDVKM. Trimming cost V 5 bases and J 8 bases; bases outside gene matches: 7. This CDR3 region has 14 residues. The CDR3 DNA sequence: TGTGCCAGCAGTCTGGACAGGGTGGTGGGGGAGCTGTTTTTT. Encoded protein: CASSLDRVVGELFF. Filled out from reference TRBV28 and TRBJ2-2, the complete variable domain reads DVKVTQSSRYLVKRTGEKVFLECVQDMDHENMFWYRQDPGLGLRLIYFSYDVKMKEKGDIPEGYSVSREKKERFSLILESASTNQTSMYLCASSLDRVVGELFFGEGSRLTVL.

Remarks on this clone: At one boundary the junction diverges from the germline segment, which might be a read error. The rearrangement joins TRBV11-2 to TRBJ2-7; D call uncertain. The length of the CDR3 is 12 residues. From germline, CDR1 is SGHAT and CDR2 FQNNGV. The CDR3 DNA reads TGTGCCAGCAGCCGCGTTCGGGTTTGGGCAAACTTC. Its protein is CASSRVRVWANF.

V and J are TRBV18 and TRBJ1-1; D ambiguous. Trimming removed 4 bases from V and 6 bases from J, with 9 bases in between. The CDR3 contains 12 residues. Looked up from germline, CDR1 is KGHSH and CDR2 is LQKENI. This CDR3 is CASSLSRAEAFF. CDR3 nucleotides: TGTGCCAGCTCACTTTCTCGGGCTGAAGCTTTCTTT.

The genes are TRBV11-3 and TRBJ2-1; the match to TRBD1 covers 7 bases. Germline CDR1 and CDR2: SGHNT and YENEEA. CDR3 length equals 13 residues. V shed 5 bases, J shed 5 bases, and the junction held 3 bases outside the gene matches. This chain's CDR3 is CASSRDRHNEQFF. DNA for the CDR3: TGTGCCAGCAGCCGGGACAGACACAATGAGCAGTTCTTC.

The rearrangement links TRBV5-1 to TRBJ2-1; 7 bases line up with TRBD2. This CDR3 contains 14 residues. Germline CDR1 reads SGHRS; CDR2 reads YFSETQ. The J segment lost 4 bases and the V segment lost 7 bases, leaving 8 bases of the junction unmatched. The CDR3: CASYLAEIYNEQFF. The CDR3 nucleotides are TGCGCCAGCTATCTAGCGGAGATTTACAATGAGCAGTTCTTC.

The chain couples TRBV5-5 to TRBJ2-1; 9 bases are a match to TRBD2. Trimming cost V 4 bases and J 5 bases; bases outside gene matches: 10. This CDR3 has 16 residues. The V gene's germline CDR1 is SGHKS and CDR2 YYEKEE (reference sequence). The CDR3 here is CASSPVWPSGDNEQFF. The CDR3, as DNA: TGTGCCAGCAGCCCCGTCTGGCCTAGCGGGGACAATGAGCAGTTCTTC.

V gene TRBV18 combines with J gene TRBJ1-5, with a weak D call TRBD1 (5 bases). The germline V gene encodes CDR1 KGHSH and CDR2 LQKENI. V was shortened by 2 bases and J by 7 bases, with 18 bases between the two germline ends. The CDR3 extends over 16 amino acids. This chain's CDR3 is CASSPGAIGDEQPQHF. In nucleotides, the CDR3 is TGTGCCAGCTCACCAGGGGCAATAGGGGACGAACAGCCCCAGCATTTT.